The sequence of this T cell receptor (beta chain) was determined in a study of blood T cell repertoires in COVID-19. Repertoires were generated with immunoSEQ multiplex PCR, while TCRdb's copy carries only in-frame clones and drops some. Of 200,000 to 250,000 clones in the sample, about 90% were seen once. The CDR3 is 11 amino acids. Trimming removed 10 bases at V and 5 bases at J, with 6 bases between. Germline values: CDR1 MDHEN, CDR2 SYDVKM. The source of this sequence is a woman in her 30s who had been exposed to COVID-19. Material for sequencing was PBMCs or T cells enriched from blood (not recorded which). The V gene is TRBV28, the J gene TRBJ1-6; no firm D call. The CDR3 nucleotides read TGTGCCACCGCGGATAATTCACCCCTCCACTTT. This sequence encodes CATADNSPLHF.